Shown below are 5 T cell receptor beta chains from a single sample sequenced in a study of identical twins. TCRdb re-derived calls from the 5' RACE reads in MiXCR, one entry per CDR3 protein. Among 200,000 to 300,000 distinct CDR3 sequences listed, around 7% were seen once. These sequences were also reported in another study, on yellow fever vaccine responses in identical twins.

The sample consisted of memory (CD45RO+) T cells sorted from blood. The receptors were sampled from a young woman in good health.

This sequence joins TRBV6-1 and TRBJ1-3, with D maybe TRBD1 (5 bases). This CDR3 region has 15 residues. The V gene lost 7 bases and the J gene lost 0 bases, with 13 bases spanning the gap. Germline CDR1 and CDR2: MNHNS and SASEGT. This CDR3 is CASKITGASGNTIYF. The CDR3 coding sequence is TGTGCCAGCAAAATTACAGGAGCCTCTGGAAACACCATATATTTT.

The chain links TRBV20-1 to TRBJ2-5; 11 nucleotides line up with TRBD1. The CDR3 loop spans 20 amino acids. V lost 6 bases and J lost 1; bases outside the gene matches: 22. The germline gives CDR1 DFQATT, CDR2 SNEGSKA (reference sequence). The DNA for the CDR3 is TGCAGTGCCAGGGACAGGGGGGTGCTAGCCCTACAGTTTGTCCAAGAGACCCAGTACTTC. The encoded protein is CSARDRGVLALQFVQETQYF.

The rearrangement joins TRBV7-6 to TRBJ2-1; 8 bases line up with TRBD2. Germline lookup yields CDR1 SGHVS and CDR2 FNYEAQ. V lost 4 bases, J lost 8 bases, and 22 bases stayed unmatched. This CDR3 is built from 19 residues. The CDR3 DNA is TGTGCCAGCAGCTCGTCCCCTTCGGGCGGGAGGATCCGGTCGGATGAGCAGTTCTTC. This translates into CASSSSPSGGRIRSDEQFF.

This clonotype was recorded at least ten times. This chain uses TRBV25-1 with TRBJ2-5; tentatively, D is TRBD1 or TRBD2 (5 bases each). The CDR3 totals 16 residues. Trimming shortened V by 6 bases and J by 0 bases, and 17 bases separated the two germline ends. Germline V gene data show CDR1 as MGHDK and CDR2 as SYGVNS. This chain's CDR3 is CASRNTGPKYQETQYF. CDR3 bases: TGTGCCAGCAGAAATACGGGACCCAAGTACCAAGAGACCCAGTACTTC.

This chain joins TRBV5-1 and TRBJ1-1; D is possibly TRBD1 (6 bases). From germline, CDR1 is SGHRS and CDR2 YFSETQ. This CDR3 has 14 residues. Trimming pared 6 bases from V and 3 bases from J, leaving 15 bases between. CDR3 protein: CASTTWAGDTEAFF. The CDR3 region has the DNA TGCGCCAGCACAACCTGGGCAGGGGACACTGAAGCTTTCTTT.